This T cell receptor beta chain derives from a study of T cells in Graves' hyperthyroidism and ophthalmopathy. Overall study: Before any treatment, at initial diagnosis, peripheral blood was collected.

Uncontrolled infection, other autoimmune disease, pregnancy or lactation led to exclusion. There are many counts of this clonotype. Its antigen is unidentified. Regarding the study as a whole: A model of 13 V-J pairs discriminated ophthalmopathy from stable hyperthyroidism. Appearing also in blood were most of the thyroid clonotypes expanded above 0.001.

The TCR beta CDR3 regions underwent amplification using RNA transcripts as the source. A set of HTBI primers served as the primers for a first-round RT-PCR of the TCR CDR3. MiXCR, run by TCRdb on the multiplex PCR reads, gives a single entry per CDR3 protein. Here the sample spans 300,000 to 500,000 distinct CDR3 sequences, more than 13% being singletons. The CDR3 is 12 residues long. With 4 bases removed from V and 8 bases from J, the gap between germline ends came to 11 bases. This clonotype was sampled from a man aged 50 to 59 with Graves' ophthalmopathy. The sample comprised blood. This chain uses TRBV12-3 or TRBV12-4 with TRBJ1-2; no clear D. CDR3 DNA sequence: TGTGCCAGCAGTTGGACCCTGCGGGGCTACACCTTC. It is translated as CASSWTLRGYTF.